This note documents a single T cell receptor beta chain sequence. Read data end 3 residues before the CDR3 end; the end is taken from the germline J gene. V gave up 8 bases and J gave up 4 bases, with 21 bases separating them. CDR1 and CDR2 (germline): LNHDA, SQIVND (reference sequence). This CDR3 spans 16 amino acids. Prevalent HPV16 infections were excluded; only incident single HPV16 infections included. TCR beta CDR3 amplified by multiplex PCR from roughly 1,100 ng genomic DNA. This table comes from immunoSEQ multiplex PCR, and its TCRdb copy is limited to in-frame clones, with some not included. This sample contains 15,000 or so clones. This sample is part of a study of T cells in women clearing cervical HPV infection. Study-wide background: Blood came at first lesion visit for cases, post-clearance for controls. With HLA typing for only a few women, HLA confounding remains possible.

The sequencing sample was made of blood buffy coat. This TCR came from a woman between 18 and 70 years old with a cervical HPV16 infection that either progressed to CIN3+ or cleared (not recorded which). The genes are TRBV19 and TRBJ2-4; possibly TRBD2 for D (5 bases). The part of the CDR3 DNA that was read is TGTGCCAGTTATGAGAAAACGGGGATTGCTAAAAACATT. This translates into CASYEKTGIAKNI. The whole CDR3 sequence is CASYEKTGIAKNIQYF.